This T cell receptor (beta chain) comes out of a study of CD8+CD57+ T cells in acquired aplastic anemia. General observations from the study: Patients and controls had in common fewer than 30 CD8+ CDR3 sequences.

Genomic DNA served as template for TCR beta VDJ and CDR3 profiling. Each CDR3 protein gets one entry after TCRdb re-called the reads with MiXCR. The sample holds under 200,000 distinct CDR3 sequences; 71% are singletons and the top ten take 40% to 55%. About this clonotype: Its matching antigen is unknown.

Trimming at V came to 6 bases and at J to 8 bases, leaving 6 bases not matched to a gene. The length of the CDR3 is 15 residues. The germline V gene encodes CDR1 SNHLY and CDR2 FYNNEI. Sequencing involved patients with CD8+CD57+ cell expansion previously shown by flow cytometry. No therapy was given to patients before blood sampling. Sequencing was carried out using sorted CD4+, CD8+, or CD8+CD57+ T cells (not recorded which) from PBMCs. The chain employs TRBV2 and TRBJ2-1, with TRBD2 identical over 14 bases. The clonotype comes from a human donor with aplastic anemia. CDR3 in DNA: TGTGCCAGCAGACCCGGGACTAGCGGGAGATATGAGCAGTTCTTC. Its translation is CASRPGTSGRYEQFF.